The 8 T cell receptor beta chains below come from one sample, sequenced in a study of T-cell memory formation after mild COVID-19. TCRdb reanalysed the 5' RACE reads using MiXCR and keeps one entry per CDR3 protein. Seen here are hundreds of thousands of distinct CDR3 sequences, under 25% observed once, and the top ten hold around 20%. Specimen: PBMCs or a T cell subset sorted from them (not recorded which). All receptors come from a man between 18 and 29 years old who had mild COVID-19 (a few samples of this study predate the infection). Cell type and time point are not known.

The rearrangement links TRBV7-9 to TRBJ1-5, with TRBD1 as a possible D gene (5 bases). Trimming removed 2 bases at V and 2 bases at J, with 10 bases between. CDR3 length: 15 amino acids. From germline, CDR1 is SEHNR and CDR2 FQNEAQ (reference sequence). CDR3 sequence: CASSLQGVGNQPQHF. In DNA form, the CDR3 reads TGTGCCAGCAGCTTACAGGGTGTTGGCAATCAGCCCCAGCATTTT. Combining the CDR3 with reference TRBV7-9 and TRBJ1-5 gives the whole variable domain DTGVSQNPRHKITKRGQNVTFRCDPISEHNRLYWYRQTLGQGPEFLTYFQNEAQLEKSRLLSDRFSAERPKGSFSTLEIQRTEQGDSAMYLCASSLQGVGNQPQHFGDGTRLSIL.

With respect to this clonotype: One base away lies a much larger clone, so this may be a sequencing read error. The chain has TRBV5-1 and TRBJ2-3; D remains ambiguous. Trimming left V 2 bases short and J 5 bases short, with 9 bases between. The length of the CDR3 is 13 residues. Germline CDR1 and CDR2: SGHRS and YFSETQ. DNA of the CDR3: TGCGCCAGCAGCTTTGACCCCGGAGATACGCAGTATTTT. Its translation is CASSFDPGDTQYF.

J is TRBJ2-1 and V is TRBV7-2; 10 bases are shared with TRBD2. The germline V gene encodes CDR1 SGHTA and CDR2 FQGNSA. The ends lost 5 bases at V and 8 bases at J; junction bases unmatched: 9. The length of the CDR3 is 15 residues. The DNA of the CDR3 is TGTGCCAGCAGCATTAGCGGGGGGATTCTGTATGAGCAGTTCTTC. This gives the protein CASSISGGILYEQFF.

The CDR3 DNA is TGCGCCAGCAGCTCGGGACCTTCCCAGTACGAGCAGTACTTC. This translates into CASSSGPSQYEQYF. The chain links TRBV5-1 to TRBJ2-7, with D perhaps assigned TRBD1 or TRBD2 (5 bases each). V dropped 3 bases and J dropped 4 bases, with 14 bases sitting between them. The CDR3 has 14 residues. CDR1 and CDR2 (germline): SGHRS, YFSETQ.

This clonotype was counted at least ten times. The CDR3: CASSPTGNYGYTF. CDR3 nucleotides: TGTGCCAGCAGCCCCACAGGGAACTATGGCTACACCTTC. The chain recombines TRBV12-3 or TRBV12-4 with TRBJ1-2; D may be TRBD1 (6 bases). The CDR3 totals 13 residues. V lost 6 bases to trimming and J lost 2 bases, with 10 bases between them.

The V call is TRBV6-5, the J call TRBJ2-4; D is unclear. V lost 0 bases, J lost 0 bases, and 9 bases lay in between. The CDR3 totals 16 residues. Germline CDR1 reads MNHEY; CDR2 reads SVGAGI. As DNA, the CDR3 is TGTGCCAGCAGTTACTCGAATCGGGTAGCCAAAAACATTCAGTACTTC. Its translation is CASSYSNRVAKNIQYF.

This clonotype was detected only a few times. The rearrangement joins TRBV7-2 to TRBJ1-1; D gene unclear. Germline CDR1 is SGHTA and CDR2 is FQGNSA. Trimming removed 6 bases from V and 2 bases from J, with 13 bases in between. The CDR3 is made up of 14 amino acids. The CDR3 sequence is CASSFGPSNTEAFF. CDR3 coding DNA: TGTGCCAGCAGTTTCGGACCCTCCAACACTGAAGCTTTCTTT.

This clonotype appeared a few times. The chain uses TRBV24-1 and TRBJ2-5, with 8 nucleotides matching TRBD2. V lost 3 bases and J lost 4; bases outside the gene matches: 6. This CDR3 spans 15 amino acids. Germline V gene data show CDR1 as KGHDR and CDR2 as SFDVKD. The DNA for the CDR3 is TGTGCCACCAGTGATCTTGCCGGGGGGGGAGAGACCCAGTACTTC. Its translation: CATSDLAGGGETQYF.